The 17 T cell receptor beta chains below all came from one sample that was sequenced in a study of technical replicates of blood from a few donors. TCRdb keeps only in-frame clones here, not all; method: immunoSEQ multiplex PCR. The sample comprises over 50,000 clones, around 85% of which are singletons, and roughly 5% rests with the top ten. The sample comprised PBMCs. The receptors shown here come from a human donor in good health. Some clones in this sample may be carry-over from other donors' samples.

Concerning this clone itself: Sequence at one end of the junction differs from germline and may be a read error. Other nucleotide sequences from this sample produce the same CDR3. The rearrangement uses TRBV7-2 and TRBJ2-7; the match to TRBD1 covers 11 bases. Per germline, CDR1 SGHTA and CDR2 FQGNSA. The CDR3 loop spans 15 amino acids. DNA of the CDR3: TGTGCCAGCAGCCTAGCGGGACAGGGGGTATCCGAGCAGTACTTC. Its translation: CASSLAGQGVSEQYF.

The chain recombines TRBV30 with TRBJ1-2; possible D gene TRBD1, 5 bases. The CDR3 is made up of 12 amino acids. Deletions cut 3 bases from V and 4 bases from J, with 9 bases between. Looked up from germline, CDR1 is GTSNPN and CDR2 is SVGIG (reference sequence). The CDR3 is CAWREGIYGYTF. In DNA form, the CDR3 reads TGTGCCTGGAGGGAGGGGATCTATGGCTACACCTTC. Together with reference TRBV30 and TRBJ1-2, the CDR3 gives the full variable domain: SQTIHQWPATLVQPVGSPLSLECTVEGTSNPNLYWYRQAAGRGLQLLFYSVGIGQISSEVPQNLSASRPQDRQFILSSKKLLLSDSGFYLCAWREGIYGYTFGSGTRLTVV.

The J gene is TRBJ2-7, the V gene TRBV7-2; 8 nucleotides line up with TRBD2. Germline loops: CDR1 SGHTA, CDR2 FQGNSA. J lost 2 bases, V lost 3 bases, and 3 bases had no gene match. This CDR3 has 14 residues. In nucleotides, the CDR3 is TGTGCCAGCAGCTTCGGGGGGGGCCCCTACGAGCAGTACTTC. This gives the protein CASSFGGGPYEQYF.

The chain employs TRBV7-3 and TRBJ2-3; TRBD2 matches 10 bases. V was pared by 5 bases and J by 2 bases, with 4 bases of the junction left unmatched. The CDR3 is 15 amino acids. Germline V gives CDR1 SGHTA, CDR2 FQGTGA. As DNA, the CDR3 is TGTGCCAGCAGCCGGACTAGCGGACACACAGATACGCAGTATTTT. It translates to CASSRTSGHTDTQYF.

V gene TRBV11-2 combines with J gene TRBJ2-2; 9 bases fit TRBD2. V was clipped by 4 bases and J by 6 bases; unmatched bases: 3. The V gene's germline CDR1 is SGHAT and CDR2 FQNNGV. This CDR3 spans 14 amino acids. In DNA, the CDR3 is TGTGCCAGCAGCTCGGGACTAGCCTCCGGGGAGCTGTTTTTT. The encoded protein is CASSSGLASGELFF.

The genes are TRBV27 and TRBJ2-7; 9 bases are a match to TRBD2. Unmatched junction bases numbered 16, after V lost 10 bases and J lost 6 bases. The germline V gene encodes CDR1 MNHEY and CDR2 SMNVEV (reference sequence). The CDR3 is 15 residues long. This CDR3 reads CATRTVAGVRSEQYF. The CDR3, as DNA: TGTGCCACCCGGACCGTAGCGGGAGTTAGGAGCGAGCAGTACTTC.

The rearrangement joins TRBV9 to TRBJ1-3, with 7 bases aligning to TRBD1. CDR3 length equals 16 residues. Unmatched junction bases numbered 12, after V lost 3 bases and J lost 6 bases. Germline V gives CDR1 SGDLS, CDR2 YYNGEE. The CDR3 here is CASSATTGYTKNTIYF. The CDR3 bases are TGTGCCAGCAGCGCCACGACAGGGTACACGAAAAACACCATATATTTT.

The J gene is TRBJ2-7, the V gene TRBV2, with 12 positions matching TRBD2. Looked up from germline, CDR1 is SNHLY and CDR2 is FYNNEI. V lost 2 bases, J lost 4 bases, and 3 bases stayed unmatched. The CDR3 is made up of 15 amino acids. CDR3 nucleotides: TGTGCCAGCAGTGAACGAACTAGCGGGGGGTACGAGCAGTACTTC. Its protein product is CASSERTSGGYEQYF.

This chain links TRBV2 with TRBJ1-5; D is possibly TRBD1 (6 bases). This CDR3 comprises 15 residues. In germline, CDR1 is SNHLY, CDR2 FYNNEI. The ends were cut back, 4 bases at V and 3 bases at J, with 13 bases in the middle. The CDR3 DNA sequence: TGTGCCAGCAGTGTGGGGGGGCTACACAATCAGCCCCAGCATTTT. It codes for CASSVGGLHNQPQHF.

The chain uses TRBV6-1 and TRBJ1-6, with TRBD1 as a possible D gene (5 bases). The CDR3 has 17 amino acids. Trimming cost V 0 bases and J 5 bases, with 14 bases left between them. CDR1 and CDR2 (germline): MNHNS, SASEGT. The CDR3 bases are TGTGCCAGCAGTGAAGCGCTGACAGCCCTCAATAATTCACCCCTCCACTTT. It yields the protein CASSEALTALNNSPLHF.

The genes are TRBV5-1 and TRBJ1-6; no reliable D call. The V gene's germline CDR1 is SGHRS and CDR2 YFSETQ. The CDR3 is made up of 16 amino acids. Deletions cut 4 bases from V and 1 base from J, with 12 bases between. Here the CDR3 reads CASSPDLLSYNSPLHF. The CDR3 nucleotides read TGCGCCAGCAGCCCGGACTTACTATCCTATAATTCACCCCTCCACTTT. The whole variable domain, filled in from reference TRBV5-1 and TRBJ1-6, reads KAGVTQTPRYLIKTRGQQVTLSCSPISGHRSVSWYQQTPGQGLQFLFEYFSETQRNKGNFPGRFSGRQFSNSRSEMNVSTLELGDSALYLCASSPDLLSYNSPLHFGNGTRLTVT.

The chain combines TRBV28 with TRBJ2-6; D remains ambiguous. This CDR3 contains 15 residues. V shed 1 base and J shed 2 bases, with 6 bases lying between them. Per the germline V gene, CDR1 is MDHEN and CDR2 is SYDVKM. The CDR3 DNA is TGTGCCAGCAGTTTATCGGTTCCTGGGGCCAACGTCCTGACTTTC. Protein product: CASSLSVPGANVLTF.

This chain links TRBV7-2 with TRBJ2-7, with D unclear. Trimming removed 2 bases at V and 1 base at J, with 6 bases between. This CDR3 has 13 residues. Germline CDR1 reads SGHTA; CDR2 reads FQGNSA. CDR3 coding DNA: TGTGCCAGCAGCTTACTACAGTCCTACGAGCAGTACTTC. It encodes CASSLLQSYEQYF.

The rearrangement joins TRBV5-4 to TRBJ2-1, with a tentative D call TRBD2 (6 bases). V was pared by 1 base and J by 1 base, with 9 bases between. Germline loops: CDR1 SGHNT, CDR2 YYREEE (reference sequence). This CDR3 has 15 residues. The CDR3 spells CASSLWAGSYNEQFF. The CDR3 DNA follows: TGTGCCAGCAGCTTGTGGGCGGGGTCCTACAATGAGCAGTTCTTC.

The J gene is TRBJ2-5, the V gene TRBV4-2, with a weak D call TRBD1 (5 bases). The CDR3 is 15 residues long. The germline V and J ends were trimmed by 0 bases and 4 bases, with 12 bases remaining between them. Per the germline V gene, CDR1 is LGHNA and CDR2 is YNFKEQ. The DNA of the CDR3 is TGTGCCAGCAGCCAAGACCAGCAGGGTGTAGAGACCCAGTACTTC. Translated, it gives CASSQDQQGVETQYF.

The rearrangement links TRBV30 to TRBJ2-1; tentative D call: TRBD2 (6 bases). In germline, CDR1 is GTSNPN, CDR2 SVGIG (reference sequence). Trimming took 3 bases from V and 2 from J, leaving 14 bases between them. This CDR3 comprises 15 residues. The CDR3 DNA reads TGTGCCTGGAGATCCGGCGGCGGGACCTACAATGAGCAGTTCTTC. It translates to CAWRSGGGTYNEQFF.

This chain joins TRBV6-4 and TRBJ2-3, with a weak D call TRBD1 (6 bases). Germline-derived CDR1 and CDR2 are MRHNA and SNTAGT. The CDR3 length is 15 residues. Trimming shortened V by 3 bases and J by 2 bases, and 12 bases separated the two germline ends. The CDR3 DNA reads as TGTGCCAGCAGTGAGGGGAAGGGGGTCACAGATACGCAGTATTTT. It specifies CASSEGKGVTDTQYF.